This entry lists 27 T cell receptor beta chains sequenced from one sample in a study of T cells after yellow fever vaccination. TCRdb fed the 5' RACE reads into MiXCR, producing one record per CDR3 protein. The table shows about 200,000 distinct CDR3 sequences, with approximately 3% occurring only once. The sample in question was CD4+ T cells sorted from PBMCs, obtained 10 days after the yellow fever booster vaccination. The receptors were gathered from a man aged 18 to 29 who received the YFV17D yellow fever vaccine.

This clonotype was seen a handful of times. The gene calls are TRBV10-3 and TRBJ1-6; 7 nucleotides match TRBD1. The V segment lost 8 bases and the J segment 8 bases; nucleotides outside the gene matches: 12. The germline V gene has CDR1 ENHRY and CDR2 SYGVKD. The length of the CDR3 is 15 residues. CDR3 region: CAIEHPGQVDSPLHF. The CDR3 DNA sequence: TGTGCCATCGAGCACCCAGGACAGGTGGATTCACCCCTCCACTTT.

This clonotype was picked up many times. The chain has TRBV10-3 and TRBJ2-1, with 8 bases that match TRBD2. V lost 0 bases, J lost 6 bases, and 7 bases stayed unmatched. The CDR3 contains 16 residues. Germline CDR1 reads ENHRY; CDR2 reads SYGVKD. The CDR3 sequence: CAISESGLEGLNEQFF. The CDR3 DNA follows: TGTGCCATCAGTGAGTCGGGACTAGAAGGGCTCAATGAGCAGTTCTTC.

Here the CDR3 reads CASSSMGLAGPSSYNEQFF. The CDR3 DNA follows: TGCGCCAGCAGCTCCATGGGACTAGCGGGCCCTAGCTCCTACAATGAGCAGTTCTTC. The chain has TRBV5-1 and TRBJ2-1; TRBD2 matches 12 bases. The CDR3 runs to 19 residues. Per the germline V gene, CDR1 is SGHRS and CDR2 is YFSETQ. The junction had 10 bases not matched to a gene; V was cut back by 3 bases and J by 0 bases.

This clonotype was counted at least ten times. J is TRBJ2-7 and V is TRBV7-9, with 10 bases aligning to TRBD1. The CDR3 loop spans 16 amino acids. Trimming removed 5 bases from V and 1 base from J; junction bases left unmatched: 8. CDR1 is SEHNR, CDR2 FQNEAQ, per germline (reference sequence). The chain's CDR3 is CASSPPRTGGSYEQYV. The CDR3 DNA reads TGTGCCAGCAGCCCCCCACGGACAGGGGGTTCCTACGAGCAGTACGTC.

This clonotype was found many times. The chain recombines TRBV28 with TRBJ2-7; D might be TRBD1 (6 bases). Trimming cost V 6 bases and J 4 bases, with 10 bases left between them. Germline lookup yields CDR1 MDHEN and CDR2 SYDVKM. The CDR3 has 12 residues. CDR3 nucleotide sequence: TGTGCCAGCAGCCTCACAGGGTACGAGCAGTACGTC. This sequence encodes CASSLTGYEQYV.

This clonotype was detected many times. The chain links TRBV6-2 or TRBV6-3 to TRBJ2-1; D gene uncertain. CDR3 length equals 12 residues. V was cut by 3 bases and J by 10 bases, with 10 bases left in between. Germline-derived CDR1 and CDR2 are MNHEY and SVGEGT. CDR3: CASSYLWTEQFF. CDR3 nucleotide sequence: TGTGCCAGCAGTTATTTGTGGACGGAGCAGTTCTTC.

This clonotype was seen more than once but under ten times. CDR3 bases: TGTGCCAGCAGCTTATTTGAGGGGGAAAACTATGGCTACACCTTC. The encoded protein is CASSLFEGENYGYTF. The chain employs TRBV7-2 and TRBJ1-2; D may be TRBD1 (6 bases). Trimming stripped 2 bases from V and 2 bases from J, with 12 bases between. The germline CDR1 and CDR2 sequences are SGHTA and FQGNSA. The CDR3 length is 15 residues.

This clonotype was seen ten or more times. The rearrangement joins TRBV14 to TRBJ1-1; 7 nucleotides match TRBD1. J was trimmed by 6 bases and V by 3 bases; bases with no gene match: 7. This CDR3 has 14 amino acids. Germline V gene lookup returns CDR1 SGHDN and CDR2 FVKESK. The CDR3 DNA is TGTGCCAGCAGCCAGGCGGACAGGATGGCTGAAGCTTTCTTT. Protein: CASSQADRMAEAFF.

The V gene is TRBV15, the J gene TRBJ2-6; D unresolved. The CDR3 sequence is 16 residues long. The V and J ends lost 1 base and 0 bases respectively, with 7 bases between them. Per germline, CDR1 LNHNV and CDR2 YYDKDF (reference sequence). CDR3 nucleotide sequence: TGTGCCACCAGCAGAGCACGGACCTCTGGGGCCAACGTCCTGACTTTC. Encoded protein: CATSRARTSGANVLTF.

The chain's CDR3 is CASGLVRGRGAPGTEAFF. The CDR3 DNA is TGTGCTAGTGGTTTGGTACGGGGCAGGGGGGCTCCCGGCACTGAAGCTTTCTTT. The chain carries TRBV12-5 and TRBJ1-1, with 7 bases that match TRBD1. From germline, CDR1 is LGHNT and CDR2 FRNRAP. With V trimmed by 0 bases and J by 4 bases, 14 bases remained unmatched. The CDR3 contains 18 residues.

V is TRBV6-5 and J is TRBJ2-1, with D unclear. Germline V gene data show CDR1 as MNHEY and CDR2 as SVGAGI. Trimming stripped 4 bases from V and 0 bases from J, with 10 bases between. The CDR3 covers 15 residues. The CDR3 bases are TGTGCCAGCAGTTCCAGTCTACCCTCCTACAATGAGCAGTTCTTC. Translation gives CASSSSLPSYNEQFF.

This clonotype was recorded many times. This rearrangement joins TRBV7-2 to TRBJ2-7; 7 bases fit TRBD2. The CDR3 has 15 amino acids. Germline CDR1 is SGHTA and CDR2 is FQGNSA. V lost 1 base and J lost 0; bases outside the gene matches: 3. Here the CDR3 DNA reads TGTGCCAGCAGCTTAGATGGGGGGGGCTCCTACGAGCAGTACTTC. Translated, it gives CASSLDGGGSYEQYF.

This clonotype was seen at least ten times. J is TRBJ1-1 and V is TRBV6-5, with D possibly TRBD1 on 6 matching bases. CDR3 size: 15 residues. V was shortened by 5 bases and J by 2 bases, with 15 bases between the two germline ends. Germline V gene sequence: CDR1 MNHEY, CDR2 SVGAGI. The DNA for the CDR3 is TGTGCCAGCAGTCTAAACAGGGACGGAAACACTGAAGCTTTCTTT. This encodes CASSLNRDGNTEAFF.

This clonotype has ten or more counts. The rearrangement joins TRBV7-3 to TRBJ2-5; TRBD1 might be the D (6 bases). The CDR3 is made up of 14 amino acids. The V end was cut by 5 bases, the J end by 5 bases, with 15 bases between. Germline V gives CDR1 SGHTA, CDR2 FQGTGA. CDR3 nucleotide sequence: TGTGCCAGCAGCCCACAGGGTCGGCGGGAGACCCAGTACTTC. This codes for CASSPQGRRETQYF. The full variable domain, completed using reference TRBV7-3 and TRBJ2-5, is GAGVSQTPSNKVTEKGKYVELRCDPISGHTALYWYRQSLGQGPEFLIYFQGTGAADDSGLPNDRFFAVRPEGSVSTLKIQRTERGDSAVYLCASSPQGRRETQYFGPGTRLLVL.

This clonotype was seen a handful of times. The chain carries TRBV18 and TRBJ1-5; the D gene is possibly TRBD1 (6 bases). CDR3 length: 13 residues. V lost 9 bases and J lost 4, with 13 bases in between. Germline loops: CDR1 KGHSH, CDR2 LQKENI. CDR3 nucleotides: TGTGCCAGTCATGGACAGCTTAATCAGCCCCAGCATTTT. Translated: CASHGQLNQPQHF.

This clonotype was seen many times. This sequence joins TRBV28 and TRBJ2-5; maybe TRBD2 (7 bases). The germline V and J ends were trimmed by 8 bases and 5 bases, with 15 bases remaining between them. Germline CDR1 MDHEN, CDR2 SYDVKM. There are 13 residues in the CDR3. The CDR3: CASGGGGRETQYF. Here the CDR3 DNA reads TGTGCCAGCGGAGGGGGGGGCCGGGAGACCCAGTACTTC.

The chain recombines TRBV6-7 with TRBJ2-7; D is uncertain. TRBV6-7 counts as an open reading frame of uncertain function. The V end was cut by 10 bases, the J end by 0 bases, with 13 bases between. The CDR3 loop spans 13 amino acids. The DNA for the CDR3 is TGTGCCATCCGAGGTCACAACTCCTACGAGCAGTACGTC. Translated, it gives CAIRGHNSYEQYV.

This clonotype was detected ten times or more. The rearrangement links TRBV7-2 to TRBJ2-3; D might be TRBD1 or TRBD2, each matching 6 bases. The V end was cut by 2 bases, the J end by 4 bases, with 13 bases between. The CDR3 has 15 residues. Germline-derived CDR1 and CDR2 are SGHTA and FQGNSA. The CDR3 bases are TGTGCCAGCAGCTTAAATACAGGGAGGTCAGATACGCAGTATTTT. Translating gives CASSLNTGRSDTQYF.

This clonotype came up a few times. The gene calls are TRBV6-2 or TRBV6-3 and TRBJ2-2, with D maybe TRBD1 (5 bases). CDR3 length: 17 residues. From germline, CDR1 is MNHEY and CDR2 SVGEGT. Trimming removed 2 bases from V and 3 bases from J, with 16 bases in between. The CDR3 sequence: CASSYRGRAADTGELFF. The CDR3 nucleotides read TGTGCCAGCAGTTACAGGGGCAGGGCGGCGGACACCGGGGAGCTGTTTTTT.

This clonotype was found many times. The chain employs TRBV12-3 or TRBV12-4 and TRBJ2-7; tentative D call: TRBD1 (6 bases). Between the trimmed V and J ends, which lost 4 bases and 6 bases, there was a span of 10 bases. CDR3 length: 12 residues. The CDR3 DNA sequence: TGTGCCAGCAGTTACAGGGCTGGCGAGCAGTACGTC. It specifies CASSYRAGEQYV.

The rearrangement links TRBV24-1 to TRBJ2-3, with a tentative D call TRBD2 (6 bases). Trimming took off 4 bases at V and 2 bases at J, with 18 bases between the two ends. The length of the CDR3 is 17 residues. The V gene's germline CDR1 is KGHDR and CDR2 SFDVKD. CDR3 in DNA: TGTGCCACCAGTGACCCATCCTACCGGGGGATCACAGATACGCAGTATTTT. This codes for CATSDPSYRGITDTQYF.

This clonotype was counted ten times or more. This chain joins TRBV18 and TRBJ1-6; D not resolved. Germline assignment: CDR1 KGHSH and CDR2 LQKENI. V lost 3 bases and J lost 8, with 8 bases in between. The CDR3 loop spans 13 amino acids. The CDR3 reads CASSPGLDSPLHF. The CDR3 nucleotides read TGTGCCAGCTCACCCGGGCTAGATTCACCCCTCCACTTT. The whole variable domain, filled in from reference TRBV18 and TRBJ1-6, reads NAGVMQNPRHLVRRRGQEARLRCSPMKGHSHVYWYRQLPEEGLKFMVYLQKENIIDESGMPKERFSAEFPKEGPSILRIQQVVRGDSAAYFCASSPGLDSPLHFGNGTRLTVT.

This clonotype was counted at least ten times. J is TRBJ2-2 and V is TRBV5-1; TRBD2 aligns across 10 bases. The CDR3 length is 17 residues. V lost 0 bases, J lost 4 bases, and 6 bases stayed unmatched. Germline V gives CDR1 SGHRS, CDR2 YFSETQ. The CDR3 nucleotides are TGCGCCAGCAGCTTGGCCAGCGGGGGGGCCGTCACCGGGGAGCTGTTTTTT. Encoded protein: CASSLASGGAVTGELFF.

This clonotype was found many times. J is TRBJ2-5 and V is TRBV28; D is perhaps TRBD1 (6 bases). The germline V and J ends were trimmed by 6 bases and 5 bases, with 16 bases remaining between them. The V gene's germline CDR1 is MDHEN and CDR2 SYDVKM. The CDR3 consists of 14 residues. The CDR3 coding sequence is TGTGCCAGCAGGGGAAGGGGGAGATGGGAGACCCAGTACTTC. This codes for CASRGRGRWETQYF.

Written as DNA, the CDR3 is TGCAGTGCTAATGTTGGCAGGCTGACCACTGAAGCTTTCTTT. Encoded protein: CSANVGRLTTEAFF. V and J are TRBV20-1 and TRBJ1-1, with D hard to call. V was pared by 4 bases and J by 4 bases, with 16 bases between. This CDR3 comprises 14 residues. Germline CDR1 reads DFQATT; CDR2 reads SNEGSKA (reference sequence).

The chain employs TRBV5-1 and TRBJ1-1; D not resolved. Germline V gene data show CDR1 as SGHRS and CDR2 as YFSETQ. Between the trimmed V and J ends, which lost 1 base and 6 bases, there was a span of 10 bases. The CDR3 runs 13 residues. CDR3 in DNA: TGCGCCAGCAGCTTGACGGCAAGCCCTGAAGCTTTCTTT. The encoded protein is CASSLTASPEAFF.

This clonotype was counted many times. This sequence joins TRBV7-9 and TRBJ2-5; no definite D call. The CDR3 consists of 14 residues. The V gene lost 8 bases and the J gene lost 1 base, with 14 bases spanning the gap. Germline CDR1 reads SEHNR; CDR2 reads FQNEAQ (reference sequence). This CDR3 reads CASLPEWGQETQYF. The DNA for the CDR3 is TGTGCCAGCTTGCCGGAGTGGGGCCAAGAGACCCAGTACTTC.